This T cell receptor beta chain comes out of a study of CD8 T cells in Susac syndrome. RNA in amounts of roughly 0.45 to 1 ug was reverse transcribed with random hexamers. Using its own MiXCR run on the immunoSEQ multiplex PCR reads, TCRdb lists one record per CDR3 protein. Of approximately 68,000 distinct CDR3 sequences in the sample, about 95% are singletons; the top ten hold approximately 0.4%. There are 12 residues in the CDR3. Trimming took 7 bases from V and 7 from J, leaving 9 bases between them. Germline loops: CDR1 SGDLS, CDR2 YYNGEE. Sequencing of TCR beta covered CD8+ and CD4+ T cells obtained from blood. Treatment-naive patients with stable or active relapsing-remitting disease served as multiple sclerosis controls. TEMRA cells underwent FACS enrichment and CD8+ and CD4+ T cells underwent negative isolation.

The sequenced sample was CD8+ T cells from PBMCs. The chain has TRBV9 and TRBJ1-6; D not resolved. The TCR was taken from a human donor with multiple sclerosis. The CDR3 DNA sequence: TGTGCCAGCCAGAGCCCGAATTCACCCCTCCACTTT. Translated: CASQSPNSPLHF.